These T cell receptor beta chains were read from a single sample in a study of HIV-infected patients and healthy controls. MiXCR was run by TCRdb on the 5' RACE reads, yielding one entry per CDR3 protein. The sample consists of 12,000 or so distinct CDR3 sequences, under 6.5% of them appearing once. Input material: blood. The origin of the receptors is an adult in good health. The CDR3 runs from the conserved cysteine through the conserved F or W. Fields, in order: J gene, D gene, clone size, V gene, CDR3 DNA, CDR3 protein. The D gene is left open where the match is weak. Some rows have no size entry. The others give once, few or many, or a class for an expanded clone.

j_gene: TRBJ2-1; d_gene: TRBD2; abundance: many; v_gene: TRBV6-2/TRBV6-3; CDR3nt: TGTGCCAGCAGTTTACCGCCTAGCGGGGCTGGGAGTGAGCAGTTCTTC; CDR3aa: CASSLPPSGAGSEQFF
j_gene: TRBJ2-1; d_gene: -; abundance: -; v_gene: TRBV29-1; CDR3nt: TGCAGCGTTGAGTGGTCCTACAATGAGCAGTTCTTC; CDR3aa: CSVEWSYNEQFF
j_gene: TRBJ1-2; d_gene: -; abundance: medium-sized; v_gene: TRBV19; CDR3nt: TGTGCCAGTAGGCCTGGTACCGCACCGTATGGCTACACCTTC; CDR3aa: CASRPGTAPYGYTF
j_gene: TRBJ1-6; d_gene: -; abundance: medium-sized; v_gene: TRBV7-2; CDR3nt: TGTGCCAGCAGCTTAGGGGCCCCACAGGCATCTAGTTCACCCCTCCACTTT; CDR3aa: CASSLGAPQASSSPLHF
j_gene: TRBJ2-5; d_gene: -; abundance: medium-sized; v_gene: TRBV19; CDR3nt: TGTGCCAGTAGTATTGGAGGGGTAGTACAAGAGACCCAGTACTTC; CDR3aa: CASSIGGVVQETQYF
j_gene: TRBJ1-5; d_gene: -; abundance: -; v_gene: TRBV10-3; CDR3nt: TGTGCCATCAGTGAGTCCAGTGATCAGCCCCAGCATTTT; CDR3aa: CAISESSDQPQHF
j_gene: TRBJ2-1; d_gene: -; abundance: many; v_gene: TRBV11-2; CDR3nt: TGTGCCAGCAGCTTAGACAGGAGCTCCTACAATGAGCAGTTCTTC; CDR3aa: CASSLDRSSYNEQFF
j_gene: TRBJ2-2; d_gene: -; abundance: medium-sized; v_gene: TRBV7-9; CDR3nt: TGTGCCAGCAGCTTTGGAGGGGGCACCGGGGAGCTGTTTTTT; CDR3aa: CASSFGGGTGELFF
j_gene: TRBJ2-2; d_gene: TRBD2; abundance: medium-sized; v_gene: TRBV24-1; CDR3nt: TGTGCCACCAGTGACCCTAGCGGGGGCGACACCGGGGAGCTGTTTTTT; CDR3aa: CATSDPSGGDTGELFF
j_gene: TRBJ2-1; d_gene: TRBD2; abundance: medium-sized; v_gene: TRBV20-1; CDR3nt: TGCAGTGCTATGAAAACCGGGACTAGCGGCGATGAGCAGTTCTTC; CDR3aa: CSAMKTGTSGDEQFF
j_gene: TRBJ2-3; d_gene: -; abundance: many; v_gene: TRBV6-1; CDR3nt: TGTGCCAGCTTGGTGACTTCGGCGACGCAGTATTTT; CDR3aa: CASLVTSATQYF
j_gene: TRBJ1-6; d_gene: -; abundance: many; v_gene: TRBV19; CDR3nt: TGTGCCAGTAACCCCGACTGGACGGGACCCCTCCACTTT; CDR3aa: CASNPDWTGPLHF
j_gene: TRBJ2-5; d_gene: -; abundance: few; v_gene: TRBV4-2; CDR3nt: TGTGCCAGCAGCCAAAATCCGACTAGTACTGAGACCCAGTACTTC; CDR3aa: CASSQNPTSTETQYF
j_gene: TRBJ2-3; d_gene: -; abundance: medium-sized; v_gene: TRBV19; CDR3nt: TGTGCCAGTTCACCCGGGGATACGCAGTATTTT; CDR3aa: CASSPGDTQYF
j_gene: TRBJ1-5; d_gene: -; abundance: medium-sized; v_gene: TRBV20-1; CDR3nt: TGCAGTGCTCCCAAGGGCCAGGGTGGCAATCAGCCCCAGCATTTT; CDR3aa: CSAPKGQGGNQPQHF
j_gene: TRBJ1-1; d_gene: -; abundance: many; v_gene: TRBV2; CDR3nt: TGTGCCAGCAGTGACCCGGACAATGAAGCTTTCTTT; CDR3aa: CASSDPDNEAFF
j_gene: TRBJ1-5; d_gene: -; abundance: medium-sized; v_gene: TRBV7-6; CDR3nt: TGTGCCAGCAGCTTAATCGTGGGGATGGGGCAGCCCCAGCATTTT; CDR3aa: CASSLIVGMGQPQHF
j_gene: TRBJ1-4; d_gene: -; abundance: many; v_gene: TRBV16; CDR3nt: TGTGCCAGCAGCCAATCGTTCCTCGGGACTAATGAAAAACTGTTTTTT; CDR3aa: CASSQSFLGTNEKLFF
j_gene: TRBJ1-4; d_gene: -; abundance: many; v_gene: TRBV5-1; CDR3nt: TGCGCCAGCAGCTCCAAGGATGCAACTAATGAAAAACTGTTTTTT; CDR3aa: CASSSKDATNEKLFF
j_gene: TRBJ2-7; d_gene: TRBD1; abundance: medium-sized; v_gene: TRBV6-2/TRBV6-3; CDR3nt: TGTGCCAGCAGTAAACCGGACAGGGGGAGGTACGAGCAGTACTTC; CDR3aa: CASSKPDRGRYEQYF
j_gene: TRBJ1-5; d_gene: TRBD1; abundance: medium-sized; v_gene: TRBV6-6; CDR3nt: TGTGCCAGCAGCCGGACAGGGGGGAATCAGCCCCAGCATTTT; CDR3aa: CASSRTGGNQPQHF
j_gene: TRBJ1-5; d_gene: -; abundance: few; v_gene: TRBV5-8; CDR3nt: TGTGCCAGCAGCCTCTGGACTAGCGGTGGCAATCAGCCCCAGCATTTT; CDR3aa: CASSLWTSGGNQPQHF
j_gene: TRBJ2-7; d_gene: -; abundance: medium-sized; v_gene: TRBV27; CDR3nt: TGTGCCACGTCCCCGGGCCACAGGTGGATCACCTACGAGCAGTACTTC; CDR3aa: CATSPGHRWITYEQYF
j_gene: TRBJ1-1; d_gene: -; abundance: many; v_gene: TRBV4-1; CDR3nt: TGCGCCAGCAGCCAAATTATCGGTTCTGAAGCTTTCTTT; CDR3aa: CASSQIIGSEAFF
j_gene: TRBJ1-2; d_gene: -; abundance: -; v_gene: TRBV3-1; CDR3nt: TGTGCCAGCAGCCTATCGGACCGGCATGGGGGCTACACCTTC; CDR3aa: CASSLSDRHGGYTF
j_gene: TRBJ1-1; d_gene: -; abundance: medium-sized; v_gene: TRBV7-2; CDR3nt: TGTGCCAGCAGCTTAGATAGGGGCACTGAAGCTTTCTTT; CDR3aa: CASSLDRGTEAFF
j_gene: TRBJ2-1; d_gene: -; abundance: medium-sized; v_gene: TRBV7-7; CDR3nt: TGTGCCAGCAGCTTAGGGGGGGCCGATAATGAGCAGTTCTTC; CDR3aa: CASSLGGADNEQFF
j_gene: TRBJ2-7; d_gene: TRBD1; abundance: many; v_gene: TRBV14; CDR3nt: TGTGCCAGCAGCCCAGCCGGACAGGGATCCTACGAGCAGTACTTC; CDR3aa: CASSPAGQGSYEQYF
j_gene: TRBJ2-7; d_gene: -; abundance: few; v_gene: TRBV6-1; CDR3nt: TGTGCCAGCAAGGCGGATTGGTCCTACGAGCAGTACTTC; CDR3aa: CASKADWSYEQYF
j_gene: TRBJ1-4; d_gene: -; abundance: many; v_gene: TRBV12-5; CDR3nt: TGTGCTAGTGGCCTAGGACTGCAGGGCGAGAAACTGTTTTTT; CDR3aa: CASGLGLQGEKLFF
j_gene: TRBJ1-1; d_gene: TRBD1; abundance: medium-sized; v_gene: TRBV29-1; CDR3nt: TGCAGCGTTGAAGATACGGCCCAGGGGGCTTATTACACTGAAGCTTTCTTT; CDR3aa: CSVEDTAQGAYYTEAFF
j_gene: TRBJ1-1; d_gene: -; abundance: many; v_gene: TRBV28; CDR3nt: TGTGCCAGCAGTTTAGGCAGGGCAAACACTGAAGCTTTCTTT; CDR3aa: CASSLGRANTEAFF
j_gene: TRBJ1-1; d_gene: -; abundance: medium-sized; v_gene: TRBV5-1; CDR3nt: TGCGCCAGCAGCTTGGCCCAACTAGACAGCCAGAGTCCTGAAGCTTTCTTT; CDR3aa: CASSLAQLDSQSPEAFF
j_gene: TRBJ1-4; d_gene: -; abundance: many; v_gene: TRBV20-1; CDR3nt: TGCAGTGCTAGCCCCTCTAGGGGCAGGGGAGGGGAAAAACTGTTTTTT; CDR3aa: CSASPSRGRGGEKLFF
j_gene: TRBJ1-6; d_gene: -; abundance: many; v_gene: TRBV5-4; CDR3nt: TGTGCCAGCAGCTTAACAGGGTATAATTCACCCCTCCACTTT; CDR3aa: CASSLTGYNSPLHF
j_gene: TRBJ2-6; d_gene: TRBD1; abundance: many; v_gene: TRBV20-1; CDR3nt: TGCAGTGCTAGAGGCCAGGGGGCAAGTGGGGCCAACGTCCTGACTTTC; CDR3aa: CSARGQGASGANVLTF
j_gene: TRBJ2-7; d_gene: -; abundance: -; v_gene: TRBV4-1; CDR3nt: TGCGCCAGCAGCGAAACCCCGGGGGCCATGGGGGAGCAGTACTTC; CDR3aa: CASSETPGAMGEQYF
j_gene: TRBJ2-3; d_gene: -; abundance: many; v_gene: TRBV29-1; CDR3nt: TGCAGCGTTGACGAGGGGGGAGATACGCAGTATTTT; CDR3aa: CSVDEGGDTQYF
j_gene: TRBJ2-7; d_gene: TRBD1; abundance: many; v_gene: TRBV11-2; CDR3nt: TGTGCCAGCAGCTTAGTTGGGACAGGGGGCGCGGGTGAGCAGTACTTC; CDR3aa: CASSLVGTGGAGEQYF
j_gene: TRBJ1-1; d_gene: TRBD1; abundance: few; v_gene: TRBV3-1; CDR3nt: TGTGCCAGCAGCCGACAGGGAGCCCCTGAAGCTTTCTTT; CDR3aa: CASSRQGAPEAFF
j_gene: TRBJ2-3; d_gene: -; abundance: medium-sized; v_gene: TRBV18; CDR3nt: TGTGCCAGCTCACCAGCTGCCACAGATACGCAGTATTTT; CDR3aa: CASSPAATDTQYF